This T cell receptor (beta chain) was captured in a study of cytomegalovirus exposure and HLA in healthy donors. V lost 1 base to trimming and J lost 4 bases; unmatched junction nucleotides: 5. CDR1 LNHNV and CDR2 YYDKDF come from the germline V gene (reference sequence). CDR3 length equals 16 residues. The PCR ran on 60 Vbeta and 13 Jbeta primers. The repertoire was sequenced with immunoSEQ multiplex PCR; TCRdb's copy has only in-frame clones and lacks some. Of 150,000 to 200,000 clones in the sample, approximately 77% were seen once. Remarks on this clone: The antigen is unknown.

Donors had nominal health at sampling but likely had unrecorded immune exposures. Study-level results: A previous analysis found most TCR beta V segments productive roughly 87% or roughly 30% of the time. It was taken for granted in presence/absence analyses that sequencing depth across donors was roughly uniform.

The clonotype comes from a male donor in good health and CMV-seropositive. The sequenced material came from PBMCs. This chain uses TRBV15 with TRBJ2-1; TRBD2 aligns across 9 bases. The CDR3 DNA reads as TGTGCCACCAGCAGAGTCCCAGCGGGGGGTTACAATGAGCAGTTCTTC. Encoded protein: CATSRVPAGGYNEQFF. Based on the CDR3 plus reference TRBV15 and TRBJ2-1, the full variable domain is DAMVIQNPRYQVTQFGKPVTLSCSQTLNHNVMYWYQQKSSQAPKLLFHYYDKDFNNEADTPDNFQSRRPNTSFCFLDIRSPGLGDTAMYLCATSRVPAGGYNEQFFGPGTRLTVL.